Listed below are T cell receptor beta chains from one sample, sequenced in a study of blood T cell repertoires in COVID-19. The assay was immunoSEQ multiplex PCR, and TCRdb's table has in-frame clones only and misses some. Of nearly 200,000 clones in the sample, 86% were seen once. The sample was peripheral blood. The receptor set was obtained from a woman between 65 and 79 years old with acute or convalescent COVID-19. Both conserved end residues are part of each CDR3. Each record gives: D gene, J gene, V gene, clone size, CDR3 DNA, CDR3 protein. A D gene is named only where the DNA matches it firmly. Part of the rows lack a size; the others show once, few, many or a class for expanded clones.

.,TRBJ1-2,TRBV19,few,TGTGCCAGTAGTATAGATCTATTCCAGGGACAATCATCCTATGGCTACACCTTC,CASSIDLFQGQSSYGYTF
TRBD1,TRBJ2-7,TRBV4-1,.,TGCGCCAGCAGCTCTCCCGGGACAGGTACCTACGAGCAGTACTTC,CASSSPGTGTYEQYF
TRBD1,TRBJ1-2,TRBV19,once,TGTGCCAGTAGTACCGGACAGGGGACCCTGTATGGCTACACCTTC,CASSTGQGTLYGYTF
.,TRBJ1-2,TRBV19,.,TGTGCCAGTAGGACGACTGGCTATGGCTACACCTTC,CASRTTGYGYTF
.,TRBJ2-2,TRBV5-4,.,TGTGCCAGCAGCTTGGGGACTAACACCGGGGAGCTGTTTTTT,CASSLGTNTGELFF
.,TRBJ2-4,TRBV4-1,.,TGCGCCAGCAGCCAAGATGCGGGGTTTGATCGCAAGTTC,CASSQDAGFDRKF
TRBD1,TRBJ1-5,TRBV6-5,.,TGTGCCAGCAGACGACAGGGAGGAGATCAGCCCCAGCATTTT,CASRRQGGDQPQHF
TRBD2,TRBJ2-1,TRBV10-2,.,TGCGCCAGCAGTGATGAGCGGGAAGACGCACGGGGTGAGCAGTTCTTC,CASSDEREDARGEQFF
TRBD1,TRBJ1-1,TRBV4-2,.,TGTGCCAGCAGCCAAGGCCGACAGGGGGCGCGCACTGAAGCTTTCTTT,CASSQGRQGARTEAFF
TRBD1,TRBJ1-4,TRBV18,.,TGTGCCAGCTCACCACAGGGGGCTTTTGAAAAACTGTTTTTT,CASSPQGAFEKLFF
TRBD1,TRBJ1-6,TRBV13,.,TGTGCCAGCAGCCTTGGACAGGGGAATTCACCCCTCCACTTT,CASSLGQGNSPLHF
.,TRBJ2-5,TRBV7-9,.,TGTGCCAGCAGCTCCACGCGGGACTGGACTCGGACCCAGTACTTC,CASSSTRDWTRTQYF
TRBD1,TRBJ2-5,TRBV9,.,TGTGCCAGCAGCGTAAACACAGGGGGGAGAGAGACCCAGTACTTC,CASSVNTGGRETQYF
TRBD1,TRBJ2-1,TRBV24-1,.,TGTGCCACCAGGGGGACAGGGTCTGGCAATGAGCAGTTCTTC,CATRGTGSGNEQFF
TRBD1,TRBJ1-1,TRBV7-6,.,TGTGCCAGCAGCTTAGGGACAGGGGGACTGAACACTGAAGCTTTCTTT,CASSLGTGGLNTEAFF
.,TRBJ1-2,TRBV5-4,.,TGTGCCAGCAGCCGGACGCTGGAGGGGATTGGCGGCTACACCTTC,CASSRTLEGIGGYTF
TRBD1,TRBJ1-3,TRBV6-1,.,TGTGCCAGCAGTGACGGGGGTCGATGGACAGGAAGACATGGAAACACCATATATTTT,CASSDGGRWTGRHGNTIYF
.,TRBJ1-1,TRBV11-3,once,TGTGCCAGCAGCTTAACAGGCTTGAACACTGAAGCTTTCTTT,CASSLTGLNTEAFF
.,TRBJ2-5,TRBV5-8,.,TGTGCCAGCAGCTTGTACCGGGCCCCAGGGAGGGAGACCCAGTACTTC,CASSLYRAPGRETQYF
.,TRBJ1-1,TRBV24-1,few,TGTGCCACCAGTGACCTGCGTGGTCGAGCTTTCTTT,CATSDLRGRAFF
.,TRBJ2-7,TRBV25-1,.,TGTGCCAGCAGAGATGATTCTCCAGGGGTAGAGCAGTACTTC,CASRDDSPGVEQYF
TRBD1,TRBJ1-6,TRBV29-1,.,TGCAGCGTTCAGGGACAGGGGGATTCACCCCTCCACTTT,CSVQGQGDSPLHF
.,TRBJ1-1,TRBV5-1,once,TGCGCCAGCAGCTTGCAAGGGGCCACTGAAGCTTTCTTT,CASSLQGATEAFF
.,TRBJ2-3,TRBV7-6,.,TGTGCCAGCAGCTTAGCGGCGGGCCCCACAGATACGCAGTATTTT,CASSLAAGPTDTQYF
TRBD2,TRBJ2-5,TRBV27,.,TGTGCCACCCGTGGGGGGGAAGAGACCCAGTACTTC,CATRGGEETQYF
.,TRBJ1-2,TRBV4-3,few,TGCGCCAGCAGCCCCGGCGAGGGCTATGGCTACACCTTC,CASSPGEGYGYTF
.,TRBJ1-2,TRBV9,.,TGTGCCAGCAGCGTAGCTAGGGCAGGGACTTATGGCTACACCTTC,CASSVARAGTYGYTF
.,TRBJ2-7,TRBV5-1,once,TGCGCCAGCAGCTATACCCTCGGGCAGGGCTACGAGCAGTACTTC,CASSYTLGQGYEQYF
.,TRBJ2-3,TRBV2,.,TGTGCCAGCAGCCCTTTTGGGGGCCTCTCGCAGTATTTT,CASSPFGGLSQYF
.,TRBJ2-2,TRBV6-5,.,TGTGCCAGCAGTTACTCGAAGGGGATCGGGGAGCTGTTTTTT,CASSYSKGIGELFF
TRBD1,TRBJ1-3,TRBV5-1,.,TGCGCCAGCAGCTCGGGACAGTGGATCGCTGGAAACACCATATATTTT,CASSSGQWIAGNTIYF
TRBD1,TRBJ1-3,TRBV7-2,.,TGTGCCAGCAGCTTAGTCAGGGGGCCTGGAAACACCATATATTTT,CASSLVRGPGNTIYF
.,TRBJ1-6,TRBV7-3,once,TGTGCCAGCAGCTTAAGACGGGAGGCCGTCAAAAACTTT,CASSLRREAVKNF
TRBD1,TRBJ1-1,TRBV7-2,.,TGTGCCAGCAGCATCAGACAGGGGGCCGGCACTGAAGCTTTCTTT,CASSIRQGAGTEAFF
.,TRBJ1-1,TRBV15,.,TGTGCCACCAGCAGAGATGGTCTTCGACTCGGCGCTGAAGCTTTCTTT,CATSRDGLRLGAEAFF
TRBD1,TRBJ1-1,TRBV10-2,.,TGCGCCAGCAGTGCAAGGGGGCGGCGGACCACTGAAGCTTTCTTT,CASSARGRRTTEAFF
TRBD1,TRBJ2-5,TRBV6-2/TRBV6-3,.,TGTGCCAGCAGTTCCGGTGGACAGGGGGCGCTGGGGGAGACCCAGTACTTC,CASSSGGQGALGETQYF
TRBD1,TRBJ1-2,TRBV5-6,.,TGTGCCAGCAGCTTGGGACAGGGAAGGAATGGCTACACCTTC,CASSLGQGRNGYTF
TRBD1,TRBJ2-6,TRBV5-1,.,TGCGCCAGCACCGGAGGGACAGGGGATGCGGGGGCCAACGTCCTGACTTTC,CASTGGTGDAGANVLTF
.,TRBJ1-5,TRBV18,.,TGTGCCAGCTCACCTTCAGGGGACAATCAGCCCCAGCATTTT,CASSPSGDNQPQHF
TRBD1,TRBJ2-7,TRBV18,.,TGTGCCAGCTCACCAATTACAGGGGTGCCCCCCTACGAGCAGTACTTC,CASSPITGVPPYEQYF
TRBD1,TRBJ1-4,TRBV2,.,TGTGCCAGCAGTCGGACAGGGGGGACTAATGAAAAACTGTTTTTT,CASSRTGGTNEKLFF
.,TRBJ2-3,TRBV6-5,.,TGTGCCAGCCGGTCCTTTCCCACTAGCACAGATACGCAGTATTTT,CASRSFPTSTDTQYF
.,TRBJ1-5,TRBV4-1,.,TGCGCCAGCAGCCAAGAGGGCGCGTATAGCAATCAGCCCCAGCATTTT,CASSQEGAYSNQPQHF
TRBD2,TRBJ2-7,TRBV6-5,.,TGTGCCAGCAGTACGGGACTAGCGTCCCGCGAGCAGTACTTC,CASSTGLASREQYF
.,TRBJ1-1,TRBV3-1/TRBV3-2,few,TGTGCCAGCAGCCACTATTCATCGAACACTGAAGCTTTCTTT,CASSHYSSNTEAFF
.,TRBJ1-3,TRBV12-3/TRBV12-4,.,TGTGCCAGCAGGCGCGCTGGAAACACCATATATTTT,CASRRAGNTIYF